The present T cell receptor (beta chain) was sequenced within a study of T cell repertoires in cytomegalovirus infection. Study-level background: CMV infection together with matching HLA type was indicated by public TCR beta signatures.

V lost 2 bases and J lost 9, with 14 bases in between. In germline, CDR1 is DFQATT, CDR2 SNEGSKA (reference sequence). The CDR3 runs 13 residues. Overall study findings and caveats: Summed public TCR beta family frequency identified CMV carriers bearing the relevant HLA. The response measured ex vivo was dominated by TCR beta clonotypes (HLA-C-restricted and CMV-specific).

One entry per CDR3 protein, called by TCRdb with MiXCR from the reads. The sample has around 450,000 distinct CDR3 sequences, approximately 11% seen once; the top ten hold 10%. This clonotype has a handful of counts. Its antigen remains unknown. The chain has TRBV20-1 and TRBJ2-1; D not resolved. Sequencing input: PBMCs. This TCR derives from a human donor in good health (CMV status not recorded). Some clones in this sample may be carry-over from other donors' samples. Written as DNA, the CDR3 is TGCAGTGCTAGAAGGTCGACCCTTTTTGAGCAGTTCTTC. It yields the protein CSARRSTLFEQFF.